The 20 T cell receptor beta chains below were found in one sample sequenced in a study of blood T cells in healthy people across ages. A second PCR of 7 to 11 cycles used a sample-barcoded 5' primer and a J-beta primer mix. MiXCR, run by TCRdb on the 5' RACE reads, gives a single entry per CDR3 protein. The sample has 1.2 million to 1.5 million distinct CDR3 sequences; roughly 64% are singletons. Sequenced material: blood. Receptors originate from a man aged 18 to 29 in good health.

With respect to this clonotype: Germline is not matched at one junction end, which may reflect a read error. The CDR3 reads CASNQEGGLDYGYTF. In DNA, the CDR3 is TGTGCCAGCAACCAAGAAGGAGGGCTTGACTATGGCTACACCTTC. This sequence joins TRBV4-2 and TRBJ1-2; no clear D gene. Germline V lookup: CDR1 LGHNA, CDR2 YNFKEQ. This CDR3 comprises 15 residues.

This clonotype was seen once. V is TRBV3-1 and J is TRBJ2-6; 7 nucleotides align to TRBD2. This CDR3 comprises 17 residues. Trimming cost V 4 bases and J 0 bases; bases outside gene matches: 6. Germline values: CDR1 LGHDT, CDR2 YNNKEL (reference sequence). As DNA, the CDR3 is TGTGCCAGCAGCCGCAGGACGGGGGGCTCTGGGGCCAACGTCCTGACTTTC. Protein product: CASSRRTGGSGANVLTF.

The rearrangement links TRBV4-1 to TRBJ2-7; a possible D gene is TRBD2 (5 bases). Germline V gene data show CDR1 as MGHRA and CDR2 as YSYEKL. CDR3 size: 15 residues. Trimming pared 2 bases from V and 3 bases from J, leaving 14 bases between. CDR3: CASSQSHLGSYEQYF. In DNA form, the CDR3 reads TGCGCCAGCAGCCAATCTCATCTGGGGAGCTACGAGCAGTACTTC.

This clonotype was counted a single time. This chain connects TRBV2 to TRBJ1-2; TRBD1 aligns across 7 bases. After removal of 8 bases from V and 1 base from J, the junction contained 4 bases not matched to a gene. There are 13 residues in the CDR3. CDR1 SNHLY and CDR2 FYNNEI come from the germline V gene. The CDR3 spells CASAGGFNYGYTF. DNA for the CDR3: TGTGCCAGCGCAGGGGGATTTAACTATGGCTACACCTTC.

The chain is built from TRBV7-9 and TRBJ2-7; D tentatively fits TRBD1 or TRBD2 (5 bases each). This CDR3 is built from 18 residues. V was trimmed by 5 bases and J by 1 base, leaving 24 bases between them. Germline assignment: CDR1 SEHNR and CDR2 FQNEAQ (reference sequence). CDR3 protein: CASSPPEGNIRSSYEQYF. In DNA, the CDR3 is TGTGCCAGCAGCCCTCCAGAGGGGAATATACGCTCTTCCTACGAGCAGTACTTC.

The rearrangement links TRBV20-1 to TRBJ2-7, with D possibly called TRBD1 or TRBD2 (5 bases each). The CDR3 contains 14 residues. Germline V gene lookup returns CDR1 DFQATT and CDR2 SNEGSKA (reference sequence). Trimming cost V 1 base and J 1 base, with 11 bases left between them. CDR3 region: CSARAGDVSYEQYF. The CDR3 nucleotides are TGCAGTGCTAGAGCTGGGGACGTATCCTACGAGCAGTACTTC.

In its sample, this clonotype was seen a few times. The chain carries TRBV29-1 and TRBJ2-3, with 13 bases lining up with TRBD2. The CDR3 consists of 14 residues. CDR1 is SQVTM and CDR2 is ANQGSEA in the germline V gene. The CDR3 region is CSSLGLAGVGTQYF. The DNA of the CDR3 is TGCAGTAGTCTTGGACTAGCGGGAGTAGGGACGCAGTATTTT.

The gene calls are TRBV12-3 or TRBV12-4 and TRBJ2-2; a possible D gene is TRBD1 (6 bases). V was clipped by 5 bases and J by 5 bases, with 15 bases between them. The CDR3 spans 15 residues. The CDR3 here is CASSTTGPGTGELFF. The CDR3 DNA is TGTGCCAGCAGTACAACAGGGCCGGGTACCGGGGAGCTGTTTTTT.

The CDR3 DNA reads TGTGCCAGCAGCCACTTCGTAGGCACTGAAGCTTTCTTT. Its translation is CASSHFVGTEAFF. The chain is built from TRBV4-2 and TRBJ1-1, with D unresolved. The V end lost 3 bases, the J end lost 4 bases, and 9 bases lay between the germline ends. Germline assignment: CDR1 LGHNA and CDR2 YNFKEQ. This CDR3 region has 13 residues.

The rearrangement links TRBV20-1 to TRBJ2-5; 8 positions agree with TRBD2. The J call may not be correct, given that the DNA end is closer to TRBJ2-7. The CDR3 contains 13 residues. In germline, CDR1 is DFQATT, CDR2 SNEGSKA (reference sequence). The CDR3 here is CSARTSGVCEQYF. CDR3 bases: TGCAGTGCTAGAACTAGCGGCGTCTGCGAGCAGTACTTC.

The chain carries TRBV6-2 or TRBV6-3 and TRBJ2-7; maybe TRBD1 (6 bases). The J call may be incorrect, as the DNA end agrees better with TRBJ2-5. CDR3 length: 14 amino acids. Per the germline V gene, CDR1 is MNHEY and CDR2 is SVGEGT. The CDR3 is CASSSGRTGWTQYF. DNA for the CDR3: TGTGCCAGCAGTTCGGGACGCACAGGGTGGACCCAGTACTTC.

The chain joins TRBV30 to TRBJ2-1; TRBD2 might be the D (5 bases). CDR3 length: 14 amino acids. V lost 2 bases to trimming and J lost 2 bases, with 10 bases between them. Germline assignment: CDR1 GTSNPN and CDR2 SVGIG (reference sequence). The CDR3 loop is CAWSPRAAYNEQFF. CDR3 DNA: TGTGCCTGGAGTCCCAGAGCGGCCTACAATGAGCAGTTCTTC.

V is TRBV15 and J is TRBJ1-6, with D maybe TRBD1 (6 bases). Per germline, CDR1 LNHNV and CDR2 YYDKDF (reference sequence). Trimming cost V 6 bases and J 7 bases, with 10 bases left between them. This CDR3 is 13 amino acids long. The CDR3 region is CATRQGWNSPLHF. As DNA, the CDR3 is TGTGCCACCAGGCAGGGGTGGAATTCACCCCTCCACTTT.

This clonotype turned up a few times. The chain uses TRBV7-2 and TRBJ1-2; 7 nucleotides align to TRBD1. CDR3 length: 14 amino acids. Unmatched junction bases numbered 5, after V lost 0 bases and J lost 7 bases. In germline, CDR1 is SGHTA, CDR2 FQGNSA. The CDR3 bases are TGTGCCAGCAGCTTAGCTTTGACAGGGTCTGGCTACACCTTC. Amino acid sequence: CASSLALTGSGYTF.

V and J are TRBV9 and TRBJ2-1; 13 bases fit TRBD2. The CDR3 is 15 amino acids. Germline CDR1 is SGDLS and CDR2 is YYNGEE. V lost 4 bases to trimming and J lost 5 bases; unmatched junction nucleotides: 3. CDR3 DNA sequence: TGTGCCAGCAGCACTAGCGGGAGGGCGGACAATGAGCAGTTCTTC. Translating it yields CASSTSGRADNEQFF.

This clonotype was seen once. The chain couples TRBV10-3 to TRBJ2-5; 11 bases fit TRBD2. The end of the DNA is better explained by TRBJ2-7, so the J call may be wrong. Germline V gives CDR1 ENHRY, CDR2 SYGVKD. CDR3 size: 16 residues. The CDR3 bases are TGTGCCATCAGTGAGCCGGGACTAGCGGACTCCTACGAGCAGTACTTC. This encodes CAISEPGLADSYEQYF.

In this sample, this clonotype turned up a few times. For the CDR3, the DNA is TGCGCCAGCAGCCAAGAGAGGGGGGGGGCCAACGTCCTGACTTTC. It specifies CASSQERGGANVLTF. The chain carries TRBV4-3 and TRBJ2-6; possibly TRBD1 for D (6 bases). The CDR3 totals 15 residues. V gave up 0 bases and J gave up 4 bases, with 7 bases separating them. Germline loops: CDR1 LGHNA, CDR2 YSLEER.

A few counts support this clonotype. The CDR3 DNA sequence: TGTGCCAGCAGTCTCGGACTAGCCCTCGAGCAGTACTTC. Protein: CASSLGLALEQYF. The genes are TRBV27 and TRBJ2-7; TRBD2 agrees at 8 bases. Trimming cost V 5 bases and J 6 bases; bases outside gene matches: 6. Germline V gives CDR1 MNHEY, CDR2 SMNVEV (reference sequence). CDR3 length: 13 residues.

This clonotype was counted only a few times. This chain's CDR3 is CASSHLGKAGDEQFF. CDR3 coding DNA: TGCGCCAGCAGCCACCTAGGGAAGGCGGGAGATGAGCAGTTCTTC. The chain recombines TRBV4-1 with TRBJ2-1, with 7 bases matching TRBD2. Germline V gives CDR1 MGHRA, CDR2 YSYEKL. This CDR3 contains 15 residues. V shed 3 bases, J shed 8 bases, and the junction held 10 bases outside the gene matches.

This clonotype was found once. The chain recombines TRBV6-5 with TRBJ2-1; D call uncertain. Per germline, CDR1 MNHEY and CDR2 SVGAGI. This CDR3 is 15 amino acids long. Trimming removed 2 bases at V and 10 bases at J, with 18 bases between. The chain's CDR3 is CASSYVYSALGEQFF. CDR3 DNA sequence: TGTGCCAGCAGTTACGTATACAGTGCCCTGGGGGAGCAGTTCTTC.